Below, 19 T cell receptor beta chains from the same sample are listed, as sequenced in a study of T cell responses to AZD1222 COVID-19 vaccine. The repertoire was sequenced with immunoSEQ multiplex PCR; TCRdb's copy has only in-frame clones and lacks some. The sample has over 100,000 clones, around 89% seen once. The sample consisted of peripheral blood, taken on day 0 of AZD1222 vaccination. The receptors here all came from an adult in good health.

The gene calls are TRBV5-5 and TRBJ2-2; D uncertain. V lost 2 bases and J lost 0, with 8 bases in between. CDR1 SGHKS and CDR2 YYEKEE come from the germline V gene (reference sequence). The CDR3 has 15 amino acids. The CDR3 sequence: CASSFSGANTGELFF. The CDR3 DNA sequence: TGTGCCAGCAGCTTCTCAGGCGCGAACACCGGGGAGCTGTTTTTT.

V and J are TRBV11-3 and TRBJ1-1, with D uncertain. The CDR3 extends over 15 amino acids. V was trimmed by 0 bases and J by 3 bases, leaving 11 bases between them. CDR1 is SGHNT, CDR2 YENEEA, per germline. The CDR3 loop is CASSLDMGKYTEAFF. The CDR3, as DNA: TGTGCCAGCAGCTTAGATATGGGGAAATACACTGAAGCTTTCTTT.

The chain employs TRBV2 and TRBJ2-3; D is perhaps TRBD2 (5 bases). Germline-derived CDR1 and CDR2 are SNHLY and FYNNEI. Deletions cut 4 bases from V and 2 bases from J, with 13 bases between. This CDR3 is 15 amino acids long. The CDR3 bases are TGTGCCAGCAGTGCCCTACTAGTCTTCACAGATACGCAGTATTTT. Protein: CASSALLVFTDTQYF.

This clone was seen a single time. The chain employs TRBV9 and TRBJ1-2; D not certain. The CDR3 is 16 amino acids. Trimming took 4 bases from V and 0 from J, leaving 16 bases between them. Per the germline V gene, CDR1 is SGDLS and CDR2 is YYNGEE. As DNA, the CDR3 is TGTGCCAGCAGCCCTAGCGGATTTGAGACTAACTATGGCTACACCTTC. It yields the protein CASSPSGFETNYGYTF.

V is TRBV9 and J is TRBJ2-5; 8 bases match TRBD2. This CDR3 has 15 amino acids. V was pared by 1 base and J by 1 base, with 3 bases of the junction left unmatched. The germline V gene encodes CDR1 SGDLS and CDR2 YYNGEE. DNA of the CDR3: TGTGCCAGCAGCGTATCGCGGGGGGTCCAAGAGACCCAGTACTTC. Protein: CASSVSRGVQETQYF.

This chain connects TRBV6-5 to TRBJ1-2; perhaps TRBD1 as D (6 bases). The CDR3 is made up of 13 amino acids. The germline CDR1 and CDR2 sequences are MNHEY and SVGAGI. Trimming took 5 bases from V and 6 from J, leaving 13 bases between them. The CDR3 coding sequence is TGTGCCAGCAGTAATACCGGGACAAATGGCTACACCTTC. Encoded protein: CASSNTGTNGYTF.

The V and J genes are TRBV10-3 and TRBJ2-3; the D gene is possibly TRBD2 (6 bases). V was shortened by 6 bases and J by 1 base, with 11 bases between the two germline ends. Germline V lookup: CDR1 ENHRY, CDR2 SYGVKD. This CDR3 contains 14 residues. CDR3 DNA sequence: TGTGCCATCAGGTCCGGGGAGGGCACAGATACGCAGTATTTT. The encoded protein is CAIRSGEGTDTQYF.

The rearrangement uses TRBV10-2 and TRBJ2-7; TRBD2 matches 12 bases. Trimming took 4 bases from V and 0 from J; bases not matched to a gene: 4. The CDR3 is made up of 16 amino acids. Per germline, CDR1 WSHSY and CDR2 SAAADI. The CDR3 sequence: CASSASSGGASYEQYF. The CDR3 nucleotides are TGCGCCAGCAGTGCTTCTAGCGGGGGGGCCTCCTACGAGCAGTACTTC.

The CDR3 protein is CASSPGQMKNYGYTF. CDR3 in DNA: TGTGCCAGTAGCCCGGGACAGATGAAAAACTATGGCTACACCTTC. The chain uses TRBV19 and TRBJ1-2, with 7 bases fitting TRBD1. The ends lost 6 bases at V and 2 bases at J; junction bases unmatched: 9. CDR3 length: 15 amino acids. Germline CDR1 is LNHDA and CDR2 is SQIVND (reference sequence).

This chain joins TRBV7-2 and TRBJ2-5, with 7 bases lining up with TRBD1. This CDR3 comprises 14 residues. CDR1 and CDR2 from the germline V gene are SGHTA and FQGNSA. Trimming cost V 5 bases and J 6 bases; bases outside gene matches: 9. CDR3 loop: CASSPQTGTKTQYF. DNA of the CDR3: TGTGCCAGCAGCCCCCAGACAGGGACGAAGACCCAGTACTTC.

The CDR3 here is CASSSNLRNTEAFF. In nucleotides, the CDR3 is TGTGCCAGCAGTTCTAACCTTAGGAACACTGAAGCTTTCTTT. V usage is TRBV6-2 or TRBV6-3 and J usage is TRBJ1-1; D is uncertain. The V and J ends lost 4 bases and 1 base respectively, with 10 bases between them. From germline, CDR1 is MNHEY and CDR2 SVGEGT. This CDR3 is 14 amino acids long.

The chain uses TRBV11-2 and TRBJ2-7; 12 bases are a match to TRBD2. The ends lost 1 base at V and 0 bases at J; junction bases unmatched: 7. The CDR3 length is 18 residues. Germline V gene sequence: CDR1 SGHAT, CDR2 FQNNGV. The CDR3 bases are TGTGCCAGCAGCTTAGTGACTAGCGGGGGCGCCCACTCCTACGAGCAGTACTTC. Its protein product is CASSLVTSGGAHSYEQYF.

V usage is TRBV19 and J usage is TRBJ1-3; 12 bases are shared with TRBD1. The V gene's germline CDR1 is LNHDA and CDR2 SQIVND (reference sequence). Germline trimming cut 8 bases from V and 2 bases from J; bases unmatched to any gene: 7. The CDR3 contains 16 residues. The CDR3 region has the DNA TGTGCCAGTGAACCGGGACAGGGGGCGCCTGGAAACACCATATATTTT. This gives the protein CASEPGQGAPGNTIYF.

V and J are TRBV2 and TRBJ1-2; D ambiguous. Trimming cost V 7 bases and J 2 bases, with 11 bases left between them. CDR1 is SNHLY, CDR2 FYNNEI, per germline. This CDR3 comprises 13 residues. The CDR3 bases are TGTGCCAGCACTCGGCGGAAGAACTATGGCTACACCTTC. Translating it yields CASTRRKNYGYTF.

As DNA, the CDR3 is TGCGCCAGCAGCCAAGTATCCGGGGGCCCCCAAGAGACCCAGTACTTC. It is translated as CASSQVSGGPQETQYF. The V gene is TRBV4-1, the J gene TRBJ2-5; D tentatively reads TRBD1 or TRBD2 (6 bases each). The CDR3 length is 16 residues. The V end was cut by 1 base, the J end by 1 base, with 13 bases between. The V gene's germline CDR1 is MGHRA and CDR2 YSYEKL.

The rearrangement links TRBV14 to TRBJ2-2, with no clear D. Germline CDR1 and CDR2: SGHDN and FVKESK. The CDR3 loop spans 14 amino acids. V dropped 0 bases and J dropped 5 bases, with 7 bases sitting between them. The CDR3, as DNA: TGTGCCAGCAGCCAAGATTGGTGGACCGGGGAGCTGTTTTTT. This codes for CASSQDWWTGELFF.

In DNA, the CDR3 is TGTGCCAGCAGCATCACAGGGAACACTGAAGCTTTCTTT. Protein product: CASSITGNTEAFF. The rearrangement joins TRBV11-1 to TRBJ1-1, with D perhaps matching TRBD1 (5 bases). Germline CDR1 SGHAT, CDR2 FQDESV (reference sequence). Trimming stripped 5 bases from V and 1 base from J, with 8 bases between. The CDR3 spans 13 residues.

The chain carries TRBV9 and TRBJ2-3; the D call may be TRBD1 or TRBD2 (5 bases each). The CDR3 is made up of 14 amino acids. V was pared by 0 bases and J by 2 bases, with 7 bases between. Looked up from germline, CDR1 is SGDLS and CDR2 is YYNGEE. The CDR3 region is CASSVGGTTDTQYF. Here the CDR3 DNA reads TGTGCCAGCAGCGTAGGAGGGACCACAGATACGCAGTATTTT. Filled out from reference TRBV9 and TRBJ2-3, the complete variable domain reads DSGVTQTPKHLITATGQRVTLRCSPRSGDLSVYWYQQSLDQGLQFLIQYYNGEERAKGNILERFSAQQFPDLHSELNLSSLELGDSALYFCASSVGGTTDTQYFGPGTRLTVL.

CDR3 nucleotides: TGTGCCAGCAGTCCTGCGGGGGCCGGAGAGTATTTT. This gives the protein CASSPAGAGEYF. The V call is TRBV6-5, the J call TRBJ2-3; TRBD2 might be the D (7 bases). The CDR3 consists of 12 residues. V gave up 5 bases and J gave up 13 bases, with 16 bases separating them. Germline-derived CDR1 and CDR2 are MNHEY and SVGAGI.